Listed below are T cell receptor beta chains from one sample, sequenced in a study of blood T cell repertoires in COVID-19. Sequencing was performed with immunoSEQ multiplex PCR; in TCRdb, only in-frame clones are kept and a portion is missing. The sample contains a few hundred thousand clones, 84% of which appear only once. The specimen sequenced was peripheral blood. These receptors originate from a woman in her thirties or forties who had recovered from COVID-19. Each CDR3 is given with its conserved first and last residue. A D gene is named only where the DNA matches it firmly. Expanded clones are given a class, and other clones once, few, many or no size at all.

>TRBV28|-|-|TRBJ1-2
TGTGCCAGCAGTTTATTTTCCTTTCTCCAGGGATATGGCTACACCTTC
CASSLFSFLQGYGYTF
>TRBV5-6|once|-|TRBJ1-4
TGTGCCAGCAGCTCAACAGGTTTAGATGAAAAACTGTTTTTT
CASSSTGLDEKLFF
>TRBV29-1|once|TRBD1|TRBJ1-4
TGCAGCGTTGAAGCGACAGGGGCTGAAAAACTGTTTTTT
CSVEATGAEKLFF
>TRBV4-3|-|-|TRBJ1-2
TGCGCCAGCAGCCTACTCGGGAGGGGGGATGGCTACACCTTC
CASSLLGRGDGYTF
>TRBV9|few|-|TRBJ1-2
TGTGCCAGCAGCGTACCCATTACTAGAGACTATGGCTACACCTTC
CASSVPITRDYGYTF
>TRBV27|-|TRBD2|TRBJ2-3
TGTGCCAGCAGTTTCCCTAGCGGGGGCACAGATACGCAGTATTTT
CASSFPSGGTDTQYF
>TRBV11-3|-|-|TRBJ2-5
TGTGCCAGCAGCTTAGTCCGGGGGGAGACCCAGTACTTC
CASSLVRGETQYF
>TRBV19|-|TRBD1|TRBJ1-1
TGTGCCAGTACCACGGGACAGGGGAGGACAGCTTTCTTT
CASTTGQGRTAFF
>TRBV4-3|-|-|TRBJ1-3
TGCGCCAGCAGCCAAGCCAACTCTGGAAACACCATATATTTT
CASSQANSGNTIYF
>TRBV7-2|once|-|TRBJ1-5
TGTGCCAGCAGCGTGATAGGGGTGGGGAATCAGCCCCAGCATTTT
CASSVIGVGNQPQHF
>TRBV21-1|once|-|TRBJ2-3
TGTGCCAGCAGCAAGTCAGCGGGGAGCACAGATACGCAGTATTTT
CASSKSAGSTDTQYF
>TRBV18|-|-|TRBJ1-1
TGTGCCAGCTCCCCCCCCGGGATCATGAACACTGAAGCTTTCTTT
CASSPPGIMNTEAFF
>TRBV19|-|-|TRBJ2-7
TGTGCCAGTAGTATGATCGTCGGGGAAGGCGAGCAGTACTTC
CASSMIVGEGEQYF
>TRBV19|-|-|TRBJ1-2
TGTGCCAGCGCGGACCCTCGGGGGCGACTAGCTACCTCCAACTATGGCTACACCTTC
CASADPRGRLATSNYGYTF
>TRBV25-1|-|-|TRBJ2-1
TGTGCCAGCAGTGAAGCGGGGAGACCCGACTACAATGAGCAGTTCTTC
CASSEAGRPDYNEQFF
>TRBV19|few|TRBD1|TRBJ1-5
TGTGCCAGTAGTATTGGGACAGGCCCCATCCAGCCCCAGCATTTT
CASSIGTGPIQPQHF
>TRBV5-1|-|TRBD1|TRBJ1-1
TGCGCCAGCAGCTATAACCCCCAGGGGGCTGGCACTGAAGCTTTCTTT
CASSYNPQGAGTEAFF
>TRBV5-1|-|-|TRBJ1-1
TGCGCCAGCAGCTTGGCCTCAGGCCTGACTGAAGCTTTCTTT
CASSLASGLTEAFF
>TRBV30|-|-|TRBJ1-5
TGTGCCTGGGCCTACGGGGAAAATCAGCCCCAGCATTTT
CAWAYGENQPQHF
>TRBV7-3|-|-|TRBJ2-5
TGTGCCAGCAGCTTAGGTTTGAGGGAGACCCAGTACTTC
CASSLGLRETQYF
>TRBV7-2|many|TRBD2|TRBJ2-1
TGTGCCAGCAGCACCTTTAGCGGGGAGCAGTTCTTC
CASSTFSGEQFF
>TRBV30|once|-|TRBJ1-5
TGTGCCTGGAGTCCCGGGGGGCAAGGGGCGTATCAGCCCCAGCATTTT
CAWSPGGQGAYQPQHF
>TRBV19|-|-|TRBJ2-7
TGTGCCAGTAGTGAGAGGTGGCTTGCCCACGAGCAGTACTTC
CASSERWLAHEQYF
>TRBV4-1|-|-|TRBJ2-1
TGCGCCAGCAGCCAAGAGGTGGCCAGCTCCTACAATGAGCAGTTCTTC
CASSQEVASSYNEQFF
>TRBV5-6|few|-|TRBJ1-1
TGTGCCAGCAGCCACGGGGTGGAAGCTTTCTTT
CASSHGVEAFF
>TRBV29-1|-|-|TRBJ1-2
TGCAGCGTGCCGGGGGATGAAGGCGGCTACACCTTC
CSVPGDEGGYTF